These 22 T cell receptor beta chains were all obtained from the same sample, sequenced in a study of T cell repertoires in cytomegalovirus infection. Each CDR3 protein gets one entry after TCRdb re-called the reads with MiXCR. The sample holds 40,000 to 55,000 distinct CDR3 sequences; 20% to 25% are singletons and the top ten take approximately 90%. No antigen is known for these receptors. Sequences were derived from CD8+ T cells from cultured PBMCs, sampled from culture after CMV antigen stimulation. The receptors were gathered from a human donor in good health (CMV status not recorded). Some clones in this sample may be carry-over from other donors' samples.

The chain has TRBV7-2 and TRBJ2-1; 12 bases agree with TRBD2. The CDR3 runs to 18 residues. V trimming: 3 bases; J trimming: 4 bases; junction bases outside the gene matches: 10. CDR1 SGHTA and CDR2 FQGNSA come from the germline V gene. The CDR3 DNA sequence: TGTGCCAGCAGCTTTAGCACAACTAGCGGGAGGTCTTACAATGAGCAGTTCTTC. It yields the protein CASSFSTTSGRSYNEQFF.

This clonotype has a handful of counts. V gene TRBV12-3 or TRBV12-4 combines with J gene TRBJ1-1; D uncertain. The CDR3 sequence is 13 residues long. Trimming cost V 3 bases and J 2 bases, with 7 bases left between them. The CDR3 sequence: CASSFGTNTEAFF. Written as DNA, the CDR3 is TGTGCCAGCAGTTTTGGCACTAACACTGAAGCTTTCTTT.

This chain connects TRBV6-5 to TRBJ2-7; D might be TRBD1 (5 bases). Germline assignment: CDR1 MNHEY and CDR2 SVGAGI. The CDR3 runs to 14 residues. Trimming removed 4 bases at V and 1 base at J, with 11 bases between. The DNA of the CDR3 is TGTGCCAGCAGTTGGCTCGACAGTTCCTACGAGCAGTACTTC. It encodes CASSWLDSSYEQYF.

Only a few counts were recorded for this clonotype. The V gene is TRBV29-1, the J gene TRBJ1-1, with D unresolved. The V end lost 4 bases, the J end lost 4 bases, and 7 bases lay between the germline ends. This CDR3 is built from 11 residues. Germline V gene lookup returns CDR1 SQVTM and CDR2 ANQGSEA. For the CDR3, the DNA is TGCAGCGTTGGCGAAGTCACTGAAGCTTTCTTT. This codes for CSVGEVTEAFF.

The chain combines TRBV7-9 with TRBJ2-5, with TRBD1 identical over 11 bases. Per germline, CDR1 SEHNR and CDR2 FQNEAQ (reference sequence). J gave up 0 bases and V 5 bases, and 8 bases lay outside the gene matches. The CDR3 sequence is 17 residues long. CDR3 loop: CASSLPPGQGDQETQYF. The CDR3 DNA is TGTGCCAGCAGCCTTCCCCCGGGACAGGGGGACCAAGAGACCCAGTACTTC.

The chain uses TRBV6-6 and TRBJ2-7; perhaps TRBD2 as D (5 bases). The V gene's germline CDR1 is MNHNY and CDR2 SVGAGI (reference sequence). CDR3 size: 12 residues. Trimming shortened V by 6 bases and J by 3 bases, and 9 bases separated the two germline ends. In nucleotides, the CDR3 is TGTGCCAGCAGCCAAACTAGCTACGAGCAGTACTTC. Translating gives CASSQTSYEQYF.

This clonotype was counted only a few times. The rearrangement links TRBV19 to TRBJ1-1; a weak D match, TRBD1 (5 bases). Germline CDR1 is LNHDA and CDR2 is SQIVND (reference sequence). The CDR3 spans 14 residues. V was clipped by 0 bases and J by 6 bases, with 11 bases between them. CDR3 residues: CASSIDRDLAEAFF. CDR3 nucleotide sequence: TGTGCCAGTAGTATAGATAGGGACCTGGCTGAAGCTTTCTTT.

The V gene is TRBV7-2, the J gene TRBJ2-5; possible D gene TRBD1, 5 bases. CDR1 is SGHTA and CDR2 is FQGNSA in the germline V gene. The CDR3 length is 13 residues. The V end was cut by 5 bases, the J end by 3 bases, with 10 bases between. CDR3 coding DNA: TGTGCCAGCAGCGTGAGCAGGGAAGAGACCCAGTACTTC. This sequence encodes CASSVSREETQYF. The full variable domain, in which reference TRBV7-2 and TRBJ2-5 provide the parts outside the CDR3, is GAGVSQSPSNKVTEKGKDVELRCDPISGHTALYWYRQSLGQGLEFLIYFQGNSAPDKSGLPSDRFSAERTGGSVSTLTIQRTQQEDSAVYLCASSVSREETQYFGPGTRLLVL.

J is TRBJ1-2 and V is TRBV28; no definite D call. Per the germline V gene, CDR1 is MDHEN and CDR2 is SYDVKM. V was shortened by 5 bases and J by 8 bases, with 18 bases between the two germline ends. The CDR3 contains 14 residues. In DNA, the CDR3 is TGTGCCAGCAGTCAATCCGGAAGGCCCTGGGGCTACACCTTC. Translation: CASSQSGRPWGYTF.

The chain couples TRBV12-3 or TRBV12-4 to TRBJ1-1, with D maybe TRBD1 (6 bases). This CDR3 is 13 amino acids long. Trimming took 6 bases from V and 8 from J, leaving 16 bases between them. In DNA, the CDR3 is TGTGCCAGCAGCTTACTAGGGGGTAGGGAAGCTTTCTTT. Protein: CASSLLGGREAFF.

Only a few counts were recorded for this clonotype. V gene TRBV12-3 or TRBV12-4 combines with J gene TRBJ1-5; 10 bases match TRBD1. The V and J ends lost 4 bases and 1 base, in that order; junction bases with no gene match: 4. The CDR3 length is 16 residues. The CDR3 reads CASSSGTGVSNQPQHF. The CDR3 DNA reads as TGTGCCAGCAGTTCCGGGACAGGGGTAAGCAATCAGCCCCAGCATTTT.

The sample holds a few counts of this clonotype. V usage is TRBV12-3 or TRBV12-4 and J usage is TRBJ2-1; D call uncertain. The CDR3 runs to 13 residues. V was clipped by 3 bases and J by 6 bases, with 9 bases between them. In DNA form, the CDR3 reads TGTGCCAGCAGTTTGTCCCTCTTCAATGAGCAGTTCTTC. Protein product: CASSLSLFNEQFF.

In nucleotides, the CDR3 is TGTGCCAGCAGCTTATTGGGTGGCAATCAGCCCCAGCATTTT. It is translated as CASSLLGGNQPQHF. This rearrangement joins TRBV7-8 to TRBJ1-5; no firm D call. The germline V and J ends were trimmed by 2 bases and 2 bases, with 7 bases remaining between them. Germline CDR1 and CDR2: SGHVS and FQNEAQ. This CDR3 is 14 amino acids long.

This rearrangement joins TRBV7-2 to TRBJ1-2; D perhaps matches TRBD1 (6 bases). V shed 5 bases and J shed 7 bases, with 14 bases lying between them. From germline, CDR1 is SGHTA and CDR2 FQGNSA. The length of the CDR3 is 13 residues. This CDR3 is CASSQAGAFGYTF. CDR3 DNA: TGTGCCAGCAGCCAGGCAGGGGCCTTTGGCTACACCTTC.

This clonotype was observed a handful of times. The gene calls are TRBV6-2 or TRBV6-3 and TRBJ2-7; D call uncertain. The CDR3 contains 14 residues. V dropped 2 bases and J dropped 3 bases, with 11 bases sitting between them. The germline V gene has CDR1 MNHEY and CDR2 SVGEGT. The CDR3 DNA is TGTGCCAGCAGTTACCACTCAATATACTACGAGCAGTACTTC. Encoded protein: CASSYHSIYYEQYF.

CDR3 sequence (DNA): TGTGCCAGCAGCTTAGTGTGGGCCTCCTACGAGCAGTACTTC. As protein: CASSLVWASYEQYF. The gene calls are TRBV7-8 and TRBJ2-7; D uncertain. Per the germline V gene, CDR1 is SGHVS and CDR2 is FQNEAQ. Trimming shortened V by 1 base and J by 0 bases, and 7 bases separated the two germline ends. The CDR3 consists of 14 residues.

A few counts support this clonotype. CDR3 bases: TGTGCCAGCAGCCAGACAGGGGGCTTAGGCGGGGAGCTGTTTTTT. Protein: CASSQTGGLGGELFF. V gene TRBV7-2 combines with J gene TRBJ2-2; 10 nucleotides align to TRBD1. CDR1 and CDR2 (germline): SGHTA, FQGNSA. V was pared by 5 bases and J by 7 bases, with 7 bases of the junction left unmatched. CDR3 length equals 15 residues.

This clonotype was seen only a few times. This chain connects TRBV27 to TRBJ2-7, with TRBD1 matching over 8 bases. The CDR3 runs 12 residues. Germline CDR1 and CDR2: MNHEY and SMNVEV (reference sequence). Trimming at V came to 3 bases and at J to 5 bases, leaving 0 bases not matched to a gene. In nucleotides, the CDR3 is TGTGCCAGCAGTTTGACAGGGGACGAGCAGTACTTC. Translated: CASSLTGDEQYF.

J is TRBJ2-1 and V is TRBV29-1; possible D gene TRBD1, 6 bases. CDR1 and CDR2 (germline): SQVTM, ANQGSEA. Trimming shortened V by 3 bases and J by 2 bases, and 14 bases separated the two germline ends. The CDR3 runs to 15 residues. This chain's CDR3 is CSVEWRRGAYNEQFF. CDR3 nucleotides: TGCAGCGTTGAGTGGCGCAGGGGAGCCTACAATGAGCAGTTCTTC.

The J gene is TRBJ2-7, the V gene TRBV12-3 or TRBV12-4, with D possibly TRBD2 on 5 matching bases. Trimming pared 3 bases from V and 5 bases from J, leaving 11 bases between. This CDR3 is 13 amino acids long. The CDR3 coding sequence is TGTGCCAGCAGTTTTTTCTCGGGGAACGAGCAGTACTTC. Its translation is CASSFFSGNEQYF.

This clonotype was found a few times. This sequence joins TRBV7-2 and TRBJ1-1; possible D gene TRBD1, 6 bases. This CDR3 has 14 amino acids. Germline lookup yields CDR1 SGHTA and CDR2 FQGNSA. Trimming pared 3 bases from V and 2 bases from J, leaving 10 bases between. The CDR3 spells CASSFGTKNTEAFF. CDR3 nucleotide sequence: TGTGCCAGCAGCTTTGGGACAAAAAACACTGAAGCTTTCTTT.

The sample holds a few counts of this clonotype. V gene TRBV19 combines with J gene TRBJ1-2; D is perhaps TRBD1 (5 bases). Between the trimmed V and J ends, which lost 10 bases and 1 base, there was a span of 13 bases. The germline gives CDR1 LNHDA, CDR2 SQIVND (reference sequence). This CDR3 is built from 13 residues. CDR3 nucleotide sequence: TGTGCCACCCCCGCACAGGATAACTATGGCTACACCTTC. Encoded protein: CATPAQDNYGYTF.